This T cell receptor (beta chain) emerged from a study of CD8+CD57+ T cells in acquired aplastic anemia. Germline assignment: CDR1 SQVTM and CDR2 ANQGSEA. Trimming left V 3 bases short and J 4 bases short, with 10 bases between. The CDR3 totals 13 residues. The template for TCR beta VDJ and CDR3 sequence profiling was genomic DNA. One entry per CDR3 protein results from TCRdb running MiXCR on the reads. The table records about 190,000 distinct CDR3 sequences, roughly 56% of them present only once. The rearrangement uses TRBV29-1 and TRBJ1-3; tentatively, D is TRBD1 (5 bases). The TCR was taken from a human donor in good health, serving as a control. Sequences were obtained from sorted CD4+, CD8+, or CD8+CD57+ T cells (not recorded which) from PBMCs. The CDR3, as DNA: TGCAGCGTTGAGGGGGGGAGAGGAAACACCATATATTTT. Translating it yields CSVEGGRGNTIYF. The full variable domain, its missing parts supplied by reference TRBV29-1 and TRBJ1-3, is SAVISQKPSRDICQRGTSLTIQCQVDSQVTMMFWYRQQPGQSLTLIATANQGSEATYESGFVIDKFPISRPNLTFSTLTVSNMSPEDSSIYLCSVEGGRGNTIYFGEGSWLTVV.